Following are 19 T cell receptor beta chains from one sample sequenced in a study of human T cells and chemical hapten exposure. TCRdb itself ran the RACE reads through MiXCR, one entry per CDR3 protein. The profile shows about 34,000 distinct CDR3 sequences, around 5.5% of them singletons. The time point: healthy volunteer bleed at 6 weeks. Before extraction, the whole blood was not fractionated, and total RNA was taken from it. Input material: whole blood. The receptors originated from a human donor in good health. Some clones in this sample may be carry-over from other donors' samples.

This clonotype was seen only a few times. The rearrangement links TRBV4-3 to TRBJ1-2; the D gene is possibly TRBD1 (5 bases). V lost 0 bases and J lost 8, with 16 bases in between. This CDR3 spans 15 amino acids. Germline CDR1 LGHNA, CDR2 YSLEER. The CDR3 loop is CASSQDWLGLRGYTF. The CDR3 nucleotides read TGCGCCAGCAGCCAAGATTGGCTGGGACTTAGGGGCTACACCTTC.

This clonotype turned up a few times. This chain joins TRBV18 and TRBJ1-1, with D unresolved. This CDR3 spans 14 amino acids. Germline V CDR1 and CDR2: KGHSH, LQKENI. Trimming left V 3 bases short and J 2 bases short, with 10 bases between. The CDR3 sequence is CASSPSILNTEAFF. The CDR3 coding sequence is TGTGCCAGCTCACCTTCCATCTTAAACACTGAAGCTTTCTTT.

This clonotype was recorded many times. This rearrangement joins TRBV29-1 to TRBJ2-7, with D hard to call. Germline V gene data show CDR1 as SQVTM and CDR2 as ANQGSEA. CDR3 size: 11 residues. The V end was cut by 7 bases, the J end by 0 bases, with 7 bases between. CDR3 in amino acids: CSGRSSYEQYF. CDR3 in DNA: TGCAGCGGTAGAAGCTCCTACGAGCAGTACTTC.

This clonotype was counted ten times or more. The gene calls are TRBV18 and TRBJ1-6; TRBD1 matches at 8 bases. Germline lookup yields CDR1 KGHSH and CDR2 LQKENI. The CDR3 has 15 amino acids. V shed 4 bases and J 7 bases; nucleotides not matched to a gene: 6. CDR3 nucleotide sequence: TGTGCCAGCTCACTGACAGGGGCCGGCAATTCACCCCTCCACTTT. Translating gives CASSLTGAGNSPLHF. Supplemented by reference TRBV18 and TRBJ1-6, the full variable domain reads NAGVMQNPRHLVRRRGQEARLRCSPMKGHSHVYWYRQLPEEGLKFMVYLQKENIIDESGMPKERFSAEFPKEGPSILRIQQVVRGDSAAYFCASSLTGAGNSPLHFGNGTRLTVT.

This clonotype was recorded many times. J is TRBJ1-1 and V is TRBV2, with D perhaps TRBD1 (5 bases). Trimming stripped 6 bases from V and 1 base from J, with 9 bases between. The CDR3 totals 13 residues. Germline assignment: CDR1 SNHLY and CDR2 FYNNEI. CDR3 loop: CASRDGTNTEAFF. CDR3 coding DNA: TGTGCCAGCAGGGACGGGACGAACACTGAAGCTTTCTTT. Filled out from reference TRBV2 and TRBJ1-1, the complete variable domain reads EPEVTQTPSHQVTQMGQEVILRCVPISNHLYFYWYRQILGQKVEFLVSFYNNEISEKSEIFDDQFSVERPDGSNFTLKIRSTKLEDSAMYFCASRDGTNTEAFFGQGTRLTVV.

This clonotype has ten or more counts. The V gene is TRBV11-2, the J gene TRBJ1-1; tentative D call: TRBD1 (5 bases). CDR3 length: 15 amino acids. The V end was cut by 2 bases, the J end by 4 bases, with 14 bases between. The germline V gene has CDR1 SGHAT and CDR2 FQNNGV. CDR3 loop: CASSLTGEQGTEAFF. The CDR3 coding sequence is TGTGCCAGCAGCTTAACGGGTGAGCAGGGCACTGAAGCTTTCTTT.

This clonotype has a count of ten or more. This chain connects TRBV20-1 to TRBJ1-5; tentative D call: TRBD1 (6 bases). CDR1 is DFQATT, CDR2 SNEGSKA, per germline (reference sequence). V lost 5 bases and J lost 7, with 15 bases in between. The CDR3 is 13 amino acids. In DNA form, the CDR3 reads TGCAGTGCTCCCACGGGGGCTGGACAGCCCCAGCATTTT. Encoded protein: CSAPTGAGQPQHF.

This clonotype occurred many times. The CDR3 reads CASTGRGFYTDTQYF. The DNA of the CDR3 is TGTGCCAGCACTGGCCGGGGGTTTTATACAGATACGCAGTATTTT. The J gene is TRBJ2-3, the V gene TRBV12-3 or TRBV12-4; possibly TRBD2 for D (6 bases). With 7 bases removed from V and 3 bases from J, the gap between germline ends came to 17 bases. This CDR3 has 15 residues.

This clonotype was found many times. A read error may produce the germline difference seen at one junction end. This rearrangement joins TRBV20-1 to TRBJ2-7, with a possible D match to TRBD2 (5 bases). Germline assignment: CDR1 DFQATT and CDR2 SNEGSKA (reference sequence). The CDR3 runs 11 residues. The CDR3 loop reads CSWSGTWEQHF. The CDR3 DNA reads TGCAGTTGGTCGGGCACTTGGGAGCAGCACTTC.

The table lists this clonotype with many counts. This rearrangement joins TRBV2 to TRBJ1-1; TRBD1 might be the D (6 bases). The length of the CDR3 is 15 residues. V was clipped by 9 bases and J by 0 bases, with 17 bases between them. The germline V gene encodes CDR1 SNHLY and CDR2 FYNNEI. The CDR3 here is CASTRDNNMNTEAFF. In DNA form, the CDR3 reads TGTGCCAGTACCCGGGACAACAACATGAACACTGAAGCTTTCTTT.

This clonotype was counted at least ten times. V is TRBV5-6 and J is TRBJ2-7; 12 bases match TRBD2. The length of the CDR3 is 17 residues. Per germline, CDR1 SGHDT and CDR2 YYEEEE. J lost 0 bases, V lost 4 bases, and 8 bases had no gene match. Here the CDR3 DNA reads TGTGCCAGCAGCGGAATCCCGGGACTAGCGGGCTCCTACGAGCAGTACTTC. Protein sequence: CASSGIPGLAGSYEQYF.

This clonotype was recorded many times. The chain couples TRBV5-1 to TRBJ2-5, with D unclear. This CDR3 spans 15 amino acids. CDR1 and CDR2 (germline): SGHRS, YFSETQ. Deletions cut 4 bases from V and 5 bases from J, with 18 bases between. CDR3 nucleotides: TGCGCCAGCAGCCAACCATCCATTATGGAGGAGACCCAGTACTTC. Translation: CASSQPSIMEETQYF.

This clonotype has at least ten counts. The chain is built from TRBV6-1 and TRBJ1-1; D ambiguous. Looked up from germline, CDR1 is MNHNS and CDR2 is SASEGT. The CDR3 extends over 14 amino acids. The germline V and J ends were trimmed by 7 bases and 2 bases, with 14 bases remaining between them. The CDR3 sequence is CASKAGMGNTEAFF. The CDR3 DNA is TGTGCCAGCAAGGCCGGGATGGGTAACACTGAAGCTTTCTTT.

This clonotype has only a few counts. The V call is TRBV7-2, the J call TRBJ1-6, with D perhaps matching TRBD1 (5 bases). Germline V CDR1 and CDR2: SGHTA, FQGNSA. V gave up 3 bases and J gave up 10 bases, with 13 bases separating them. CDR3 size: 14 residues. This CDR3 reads CASSFRSGGSPLHF. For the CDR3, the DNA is TGTGCCAGCAGCTTTCGGTCCGGGGGATCACCCCTCCACTTT.

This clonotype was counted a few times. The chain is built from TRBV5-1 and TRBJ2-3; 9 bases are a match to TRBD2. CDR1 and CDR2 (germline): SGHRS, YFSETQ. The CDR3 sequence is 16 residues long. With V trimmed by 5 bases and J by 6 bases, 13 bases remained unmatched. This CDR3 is CASSPGTSSWKDTQYF. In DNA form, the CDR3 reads TGCGCCAGCAGTCCCGGGACTAGCTCCTGGAAGGATACGCAGTATTTT.

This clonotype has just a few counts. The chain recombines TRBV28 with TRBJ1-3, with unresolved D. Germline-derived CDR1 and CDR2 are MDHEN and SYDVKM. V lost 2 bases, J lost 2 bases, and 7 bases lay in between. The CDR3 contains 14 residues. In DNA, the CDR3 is TGTGCCAGCAGTTTAGCGGGCGCTGGAAACACCATATATTTT. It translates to CASSLAGAGNTIYF.

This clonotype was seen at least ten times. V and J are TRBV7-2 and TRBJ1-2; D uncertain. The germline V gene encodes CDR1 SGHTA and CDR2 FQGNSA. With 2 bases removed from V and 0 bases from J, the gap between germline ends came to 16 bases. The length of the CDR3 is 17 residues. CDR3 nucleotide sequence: TGTGCCAGCAGCTTACTAGGTCCCGTGGCTCCTAACTATGGCTACACCTTC. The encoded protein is CASSLLGPVAPNYGYTF.

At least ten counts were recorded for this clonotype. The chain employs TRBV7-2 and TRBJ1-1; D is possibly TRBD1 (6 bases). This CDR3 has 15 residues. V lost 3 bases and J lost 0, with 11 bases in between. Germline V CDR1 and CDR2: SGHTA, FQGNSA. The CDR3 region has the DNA TGTGCCAGCAGCTTGGGGGGGGCGATGAACACTGAAGCTTTCTTT. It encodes CASSLGGAMNTEAFF.

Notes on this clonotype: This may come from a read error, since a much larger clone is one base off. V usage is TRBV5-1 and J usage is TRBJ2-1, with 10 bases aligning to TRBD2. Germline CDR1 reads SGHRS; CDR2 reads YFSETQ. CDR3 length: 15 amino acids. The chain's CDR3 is CVSSGLAGAYNEQFF. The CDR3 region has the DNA TGCGTCAGCAGCGGGCTAGCGGGAGCCTACAATGAGCAGTTCTTC.